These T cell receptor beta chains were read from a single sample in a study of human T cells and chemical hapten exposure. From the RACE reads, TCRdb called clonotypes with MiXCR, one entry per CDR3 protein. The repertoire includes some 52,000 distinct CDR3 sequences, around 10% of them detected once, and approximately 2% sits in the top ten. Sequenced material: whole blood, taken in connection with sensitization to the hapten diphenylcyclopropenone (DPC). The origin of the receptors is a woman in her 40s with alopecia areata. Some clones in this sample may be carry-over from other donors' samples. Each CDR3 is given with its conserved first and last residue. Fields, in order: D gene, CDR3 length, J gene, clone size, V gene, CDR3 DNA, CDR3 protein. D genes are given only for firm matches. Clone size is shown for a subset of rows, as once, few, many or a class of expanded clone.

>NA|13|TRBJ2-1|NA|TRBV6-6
TGTGCCAGCAGTCGGAGCTCCTACAATGAGCAGTTCTTC
CASSRSSYNEQFF
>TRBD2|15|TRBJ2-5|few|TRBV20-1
TGCAGTGCTAGAGAGCCTAGCGGGTACCAAGAGACCCAGTACTTC
CSAREPSGYQETQYF
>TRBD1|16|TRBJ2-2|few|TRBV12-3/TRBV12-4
TGTGCCAGCAGTCCTGACAGGGCGTCGAACACCGGGGAGCTGTTTTTT
CASSPDRASNTGELFF
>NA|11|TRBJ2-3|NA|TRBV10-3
TGTGCCGGGGCGAGCACAGATACGCAGTATTTT
CAGASTDTQYF
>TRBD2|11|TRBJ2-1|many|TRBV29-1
TGCAGCGTCCTTAGCGGGTATGAGCAGTTCTTC
CSVLSGYEQFF
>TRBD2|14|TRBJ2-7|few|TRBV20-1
TGCAGTGCTCCCTTTAGCGGGAGGAAGTACGAGCAGTACTTC
CSAPFSGRKYEQYF
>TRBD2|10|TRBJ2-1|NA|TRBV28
TGTGGAGCGGGAAGGAATGAGCAGTTCTTC
CGAGRNEQFF
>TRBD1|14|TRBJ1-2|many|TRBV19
TGTGCCAGTAGTACCGGACAGGGAGGCTATGGCTACACCTTC
CASSTGQGGYGYTF
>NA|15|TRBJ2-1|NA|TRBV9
TGTGCCAGCAGCGTAGAGGGCTCCTCAAGGAATGAGCAGTTCTTC
CASSVEGSSRNEQFF
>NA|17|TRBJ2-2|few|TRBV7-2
TGTGCCAGCACGGCCTCCTATCTGAGTCTTTACACCGGGGAGCTGTTTTTT
CASTASYLSLYTGELFF
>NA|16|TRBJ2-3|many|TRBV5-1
TGCGCCAGCAGCTTGGAGACAGGGAGGGGCACAGATACGCAGTATTTT
CASSLETGRGTDTQYF
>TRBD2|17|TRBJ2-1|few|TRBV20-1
TGCAGTGCACGGAGAGGTAGCGGGGGGGTTTACTACAATGAGCAGTTCTTC
CSARRGSGGVYYNEQFF
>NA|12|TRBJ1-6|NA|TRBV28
TGTGCCAGCAGTTTAAGTAATTCACCCCTCCACTTT
CASSLSNSPLHF
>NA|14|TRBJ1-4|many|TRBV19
TGTGCCAGTAGTATGGAGGGGATGATCGAAAAACTGTTTTTT
CASSMEGMIEKLFF
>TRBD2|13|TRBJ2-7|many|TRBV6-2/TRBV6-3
TGTGCCAGCAGAAGCGGGATCGGGGACGAGCAGTACTTC
CASRSGIGDEQYF
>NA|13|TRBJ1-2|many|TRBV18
TGTGCCAGCTCACCGGGATTCGACTATGGCTACACCTTC
CASSPGFDYGYTF
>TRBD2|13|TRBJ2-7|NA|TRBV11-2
TGTGCCAGCAGCTTAGTAGAGGGCGGGGGACCACTCTTC
CASSLVEGGGPLF
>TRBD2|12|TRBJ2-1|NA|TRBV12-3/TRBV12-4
TGTGCCAGCAGTTCCCTAGCGGGGGCCAAGTTCTTC
CASSSLAGAKFF
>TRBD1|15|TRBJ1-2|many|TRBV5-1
TGCGCCAGCAGCTTGGGAGGGGGCGAAGACTATGGCTACACCTTC
CASSLGGGEDYGYTF
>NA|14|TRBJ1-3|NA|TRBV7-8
TGTGCCAGCAGCTCCAGGGGTATTGGAAACACCATATATTTT
CASSSRGIGNTIYF
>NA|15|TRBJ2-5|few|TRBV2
TGTGCCAGCATTCAGGTTGGAACCATGAGAGAGACCCAGTACTTC
CASIQVGTMRETQYF
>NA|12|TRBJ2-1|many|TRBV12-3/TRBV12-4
TGTGCCAGCAGTTTAGGGGTTGGTGAGCAGTTCTTC
CASSLGVGEQFF
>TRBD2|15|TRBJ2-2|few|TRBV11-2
TGTGCCATACTTAGCGGGACCCTGAACACCGGGGAGCTGTTTTTT
CAILSGTLNTGELFF
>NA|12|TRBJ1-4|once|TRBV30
TGTGCCTGGAGTGCAACTAATGAAAAACTGTTTTTT
CAWSATNEKLFF
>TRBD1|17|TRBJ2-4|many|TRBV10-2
TGCGCCAGCAGTGAGGCCAGGCAGGGGGCTACCAAAAACATTCAGTACTTC
CASSEARQGATKNIQYF
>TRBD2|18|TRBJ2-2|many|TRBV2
TGTGCCAGCAGTTGGACTAGCGGGTCCGTAGGGGACACCGGGGAGCTGTTTTTT
CASSWTSGSVGDTGELFF
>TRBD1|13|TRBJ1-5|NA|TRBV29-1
TGCAGCGTTCGACAGGGCAACAATCAGCCCCAGCATTTT
CSVRQGNNQPQHF
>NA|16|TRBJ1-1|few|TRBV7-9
TGTGCCAGCAGCCAAACGTGGGCGGACATGAACACTGAAGCTTTCTTT
CASSQTWADMNTEAFF
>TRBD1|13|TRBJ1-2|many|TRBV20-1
TGCAGTGCTCGGACAGGGGGCGACTATGGCTACACCTTC
CSARTGGDYGYTF